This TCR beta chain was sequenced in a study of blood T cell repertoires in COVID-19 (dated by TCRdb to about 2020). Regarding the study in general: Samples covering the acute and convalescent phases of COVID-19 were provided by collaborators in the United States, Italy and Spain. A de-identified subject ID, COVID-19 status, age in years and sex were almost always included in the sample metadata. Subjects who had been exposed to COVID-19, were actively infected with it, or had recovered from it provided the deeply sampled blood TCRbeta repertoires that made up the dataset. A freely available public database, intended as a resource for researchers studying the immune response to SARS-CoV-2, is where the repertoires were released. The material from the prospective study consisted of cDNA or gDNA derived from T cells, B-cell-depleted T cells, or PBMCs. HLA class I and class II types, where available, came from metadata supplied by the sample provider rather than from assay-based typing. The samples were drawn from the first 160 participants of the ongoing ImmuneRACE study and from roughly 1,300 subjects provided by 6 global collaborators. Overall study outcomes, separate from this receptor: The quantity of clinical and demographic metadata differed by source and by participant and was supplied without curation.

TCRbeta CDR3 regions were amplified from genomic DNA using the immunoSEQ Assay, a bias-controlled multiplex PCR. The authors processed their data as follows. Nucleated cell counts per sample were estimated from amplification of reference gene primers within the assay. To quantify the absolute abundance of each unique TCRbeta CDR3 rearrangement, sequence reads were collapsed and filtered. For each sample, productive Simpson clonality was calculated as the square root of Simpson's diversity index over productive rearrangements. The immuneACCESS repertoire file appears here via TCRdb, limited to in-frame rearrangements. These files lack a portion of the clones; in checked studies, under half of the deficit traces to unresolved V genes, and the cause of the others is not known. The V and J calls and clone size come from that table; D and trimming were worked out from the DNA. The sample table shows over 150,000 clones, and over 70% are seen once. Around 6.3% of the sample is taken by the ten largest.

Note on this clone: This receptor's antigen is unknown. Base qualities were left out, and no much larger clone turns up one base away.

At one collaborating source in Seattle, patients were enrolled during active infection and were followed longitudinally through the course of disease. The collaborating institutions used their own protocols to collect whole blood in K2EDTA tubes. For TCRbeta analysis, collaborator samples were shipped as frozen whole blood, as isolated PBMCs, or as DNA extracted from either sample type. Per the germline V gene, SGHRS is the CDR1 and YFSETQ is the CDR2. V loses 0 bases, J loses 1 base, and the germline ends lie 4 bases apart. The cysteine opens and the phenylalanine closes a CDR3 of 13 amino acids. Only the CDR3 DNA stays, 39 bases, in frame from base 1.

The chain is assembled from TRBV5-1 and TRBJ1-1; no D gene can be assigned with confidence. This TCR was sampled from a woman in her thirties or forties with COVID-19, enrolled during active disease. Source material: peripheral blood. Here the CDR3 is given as CASSLDTNTEAFF. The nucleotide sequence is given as TGCGCCAGCAGCTTGGACACGAACACTGAAGCTTTCTTT.